One and the same sample provided the 5 T cell receptor beta chains below, sequenced in a study of blood T cell repertoires in COVID-19. Method: immunoSEQ multiplex PCR; TCRdb's copy keeps in-frame clones and lacks some. The profile shows about 260,000 clones, 88% of them singletons. Sequenced input: peripheral blood. The receptors were gathered from a man in his 60s who had recovered from COVID-19.

The chain links TRBV2 to TRBJ2-1; 7 nucleotides line up with TRBD1. The V and J ends lost 7 bases and 7 bases, in that order; junction bases with no gene match: 7. CDR1 and CDR2 (germline): SNHLY, FYNNEI. This CDR3 has 13 residues. The CDR3 loop reads CASKQTGLNEQFF. For the CDR3, the DNA is TGTGCCAGCAAGCAGACAGGGCTGAATGAGCAGTTCTTC. Full variable domain (outside the CDR3, taken from reference TRBV2 and TRBJ2-1): EPEVTQTPSHQVTQMGQEVILRCVPISNHLYFYWYRQILGQKVEFLVSFYNNEISEKSEIFDDQFSVERPDGSNFTLKIRSTKLEDSAMYFCASKQTGLNEQFFGPGTRLTVL.

The rearrangement links TRBV30 to TRBJ2-3; a possible D gene is TRBD2 (6 bases). Trimming stripped 2 bases from V and 1 base from J, with 7 bases between. The length of the CDR3 is 13 residues. Germline V gene data show CDR1 as GTSNPN and CDR2 as SVGIG (reference sequence). The CDR3 DNA reads TGTGCCTGGAGTCCGGGGGGCACAGATACGCAGTATTTT. This encodes CAWSPGGTDTQYF. Complete variable domain (other parts from reference TRBV30 and TRBJ2-3): SQTIHQWPATLVQPVGSPLSLECTVEGTSNPNLYWYRQAAGRGLQLLFYSVGIGQISSEVPQNLSASRPQDRQFILSSKKLLLSDSGFYLCAWSPGGTDTQYFGPGTRLTVL.

The V and J genes are TRBV9 and TRBJ2-7, with D possibly being TRBD1 (7 bases). This CDR3 comprises 15 residues. V lost 4 bases and J 4 bases, leaving 18 bases between the germline ends. From germline, CDR1 is SGDLS and CDR2 YYNGEE. The CDR3 nucleotides read TGTGCCAGCAGCCACCTGGAGGGGGCGTCGTACGAGCAGTACTTC. Translation gives CASSHLEGASYEQYF.

The chain is built from TRBV6-2 or TRBV6-3 and TRBJ2-7; 7 nucleotides agree with TRBD1. This CDR3 is 14 amino acids long. Trimming removed 2 bases from V and 2 bases from J; junction bases left unmatched: 3. Germline CDR1 MNHEY, CDR2 SVGEGT. CDR3 loop: CASSYRQGPYEQYF. Written as DNA, the CDR3 is TGTGCCAGCAGTTACAGACAGGGACCCTACGAGCAGTACTTC.

DNA for the CDR3: TGTGCCAGCAGCCTAAAACAGGGTAGCACTGAAGCTTTCTTT. It translates to CASSLKQGSTEAFF. The chain carries TRBV11-1 and TRBJ1-1; possibly TRBD1 for D (6 bases). The CDR3 consists of 14 residues. Deletions cut 5 bases from V and 4 bases from J, with 14 bases between. Per germline, CDR1 SGHAT and CDR2 FQDESV (reference sequence).